This TCR beta chain is from a study of blood T cell repertoires in COVID-19. Donors in Cohort 3 who had recovered were those with two negative PCRs, healthcare professional clearance, or resolution of their symptoms. The assay was immunoSEQ multiplex PCR, and TCRdb's table has in-frame clones only and misses some. In the table there are fewer than 300,000 clones, 65% to 90% of which are singletons. Germline CDR1 and CDR2: SGHVS and FNYEAQ. V dropped 4 bases and J dropped 4 bases, with 16 bases sitting between them. This CDR3 has 15 amino acids. Sequencing was carried out using PBMCs or T cells enriched from blood (not recorded which). V and J are TRBV7-6 and TRBJ1-2; a weak D match, TRBD1 (6 bases). This clonotype was obtained from a man aged 18 to 29 who had recovered from COVID-19. The CDR3 bases are TGTGCCAGCAGCTCAAAACCCACAGGGAGCTATGGCTACACCTTC. Protein product: CASSSKPTGSYGYTF.